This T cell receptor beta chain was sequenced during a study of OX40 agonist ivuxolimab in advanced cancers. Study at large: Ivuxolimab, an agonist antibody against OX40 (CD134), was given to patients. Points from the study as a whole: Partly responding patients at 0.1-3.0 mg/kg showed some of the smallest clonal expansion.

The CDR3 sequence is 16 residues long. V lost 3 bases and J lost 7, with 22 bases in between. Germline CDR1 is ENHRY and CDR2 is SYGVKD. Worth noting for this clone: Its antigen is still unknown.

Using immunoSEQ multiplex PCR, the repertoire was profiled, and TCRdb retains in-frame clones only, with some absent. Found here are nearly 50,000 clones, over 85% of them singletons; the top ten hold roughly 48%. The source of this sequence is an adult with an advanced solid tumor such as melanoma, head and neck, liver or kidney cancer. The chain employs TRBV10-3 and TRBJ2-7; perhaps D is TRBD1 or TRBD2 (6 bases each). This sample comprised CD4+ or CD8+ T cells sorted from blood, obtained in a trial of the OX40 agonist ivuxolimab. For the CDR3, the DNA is TGTGCCATCAGTGACCCCCCAGGCGAGGGGGGCCGAGAGCAGTACTTC. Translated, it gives CAISDPPGEGGREQYF.